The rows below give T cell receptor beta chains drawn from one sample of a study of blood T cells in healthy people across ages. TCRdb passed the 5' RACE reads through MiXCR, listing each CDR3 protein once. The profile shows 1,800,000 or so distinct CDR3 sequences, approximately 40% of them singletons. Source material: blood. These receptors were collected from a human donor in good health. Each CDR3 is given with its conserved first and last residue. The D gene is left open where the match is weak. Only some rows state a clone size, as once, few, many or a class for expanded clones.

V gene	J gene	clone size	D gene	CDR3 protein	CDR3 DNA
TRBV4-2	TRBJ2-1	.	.	CASSRRPGLQNEQFF	TGTGCCAGCAGCCGGAGGCCGGGACTCCAAAATGAGCAGTTCTTC
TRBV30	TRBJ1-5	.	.	CAWSDRPNQPQHF	TGTGCCTGGAGTGATCGGCCCAATCAGCCCCAGCATTTT
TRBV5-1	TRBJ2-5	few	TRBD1	CASSLDSPGGEGETQYF	TGCGCCAGCAGCTTGGATTCTCCAGGGGGCGAAGGAGAGACCCAGTACTTC
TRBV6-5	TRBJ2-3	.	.	CASSYGATRYF	TGTGCCAGCAGTTACGGGGCTACGCGGTATTTT
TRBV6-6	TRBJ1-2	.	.	CASSFQWGYTF	TGTGCCAGCAGTTTCCAATGGGGCTACACCTTC
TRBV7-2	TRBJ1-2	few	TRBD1	CASSPGTGGQVYGYTF	TGTGCCAGCAGCCCCGGGACAGGGGGCCAGGTGTATGGCTACACCTTC
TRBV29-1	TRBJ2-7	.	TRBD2	CSVEVVAGAPYEQYF	TGCAGCGTTGAAGTCGTTGCGGGAGCGCCCTACGAGCAGTACTTC
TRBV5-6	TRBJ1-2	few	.	CASSSGVRQAGYTF	TGTGCCAGCAGCTCCGGAGTACGACAGGCTGGCTACACCTTC
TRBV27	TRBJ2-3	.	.	CASSFFGVGADTQYF	TGTGCCAGCAGTTTCTTCGGGGTGGGGGCAGATACGCAGTATTTT
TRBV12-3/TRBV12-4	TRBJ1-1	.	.	CASSDGHRNTEAFF	TGTGCCAGCAGCGACGGACACCGGAACACTGAAGCTTTCTTT
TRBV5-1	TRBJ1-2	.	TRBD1	CASSFLQGSYGYTF	TGCGCCAGCAGCTTTTTACAGGGGAGCTATGGCTACACCTTC
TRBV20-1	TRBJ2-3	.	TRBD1	CSARPDGGTGGSDTQYF	TGCAGTGCTAGACCGGACGGAGGGACAGGGGGATCAGATACGCAGTATTTT
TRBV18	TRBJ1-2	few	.	CASSLEIGQGTSGYTF	TGTGCCAGCTCACTGGAAATCGGACAAGGGACTAGTGGCTACACCTTC
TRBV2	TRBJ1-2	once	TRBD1	CASRDDRVWYGYTF	TGTGCCAGCAGGGATGACAGGGTTTGGTATGGCTACACCTTC
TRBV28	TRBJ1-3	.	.	CASNRLRNTIYF	TGTGCCAGTAACAGGCTTAGGAACACCATATATTTT
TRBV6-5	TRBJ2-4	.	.	CASSYSNVALQYF	TGTGCCAGCAGTTACTCGAATGTGGCCCTACAGTACTTC
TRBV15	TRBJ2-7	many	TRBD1	CATSRDRGQGAYEQYF	TGTGCCACCAGCAGAGATAGGGGACAGGGGGCCTACGAGCAGTACTTC
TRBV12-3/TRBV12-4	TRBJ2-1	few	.	CASTSGREQFF	TGTGCCAGCACCTCGGGGCGTGAGCAGTTCTTC
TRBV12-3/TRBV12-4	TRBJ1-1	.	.	CASSRRELNTEAFF	TGTGCCAGCAGTCGGCGGGAACTGAACACTGAAGCTTTCTTT